A selection of T cell receptor beta chains follows, all from one sample in a study of cytomegalovirus exposure and HLA in healthy donors. Data came from immunoSEQ multiplex PCR; TCRdb stores just in-frame clones and leaves some out. The table includes approximately 110,000 clones, over 75% detected once. The specimen sequenced was PBMCs. The receptors were gathered from a young woman in good health and CMV-seropositive. Both conserved end residues are part of each CDR3. The D gene is left open where the match is weak. Part of the rows lack a size; the others show once, few, many or a class for expanded clones.

V: TRBV10-3; D: TRBD1; size: few; J: TRBJ1-3; DNA: TGTGCCATCAGTGAGTCGAAGGCAGGGGGACGAAACACCATATATTTT; CDR3: CAISESKAGGRNTIYF
V: TRBV11-2; D: -; size: -; J: TRBJ2-1; DNA: TGTGCCAGCAGCTTAGATCGAGGCGGCTACAATGAGCAGTTCTTC; CDR3: CASSLDRGGYNEQFF
V: TRBV7-8; D: TRBD2; size: once; J: TRBJ2-4; DNA: TGTGCCAGCAGCCCCCCCTCCGGGACTAGCGTTCAGGGGGCCAAAAACATTCAGTACTTC; CDR3: CASSPPSGTSVQGAKNIQYF
V: TRBV6-1; D: TRBD1; size: -; J: TRBJ2-2; DNA: TGTGCCATCGTTCTCGGACAGGGGGCCACCGGGGAGCTGTTTTTT; CDR3: CAIVLGQGATGELFF
V: TRBV18; D: TRBD2; size: once; J: TRBJ2-2; DNA: TGTGCCAGCTCAAGTCTGGGAGGGCGCGGCACCGGGGAGCTGTTTTTT; CDR3: CASSSLGGRGTGELFF
V: TRBV21-1; D: -; size: -; J: TRBJ2-7; DNA: TGTGCCAGCAGCAGCCTCAGGGGCCCCTACGAGCAGTACTTC; CDR3: CASSSLRGPYEQYF
V: TRBV5-1; D: TRBD2; size: -; J: TRBJ2-5; DNA: TGCGCCAGCAGCTTGGAGGGCAGCGGGAGAGAGGAGACCCAGTACTTC; CDR3: CASSLEGSGREETQYF
V: TRBV7-9; D: TRBD1; size: -; J: TRBJ1-2; DNA: TGTGCCAGCAGAGGGACAGCTTATGGCTACACCTTC; CDR3: CASRGTAYGYTF
V: TRBV5-6; D: TRBD1; size: -; J: TRBJ2-3; DNA: TGTGCCAGCAGCTTGGTACAGGGGGGCACAGATACGCAGTATTTT; CDR3: CASSLVQGGTDTQYF
V: TRBV7-2; D: TRBD2; size: -; J: TRBJ2-3; DNA: TGTGCCAGCAGCCCGGGACTAGCGGGAGGAGGTACGCAGTATTTT; CDR3: CASSPGLAGGGTQYF
V: TRBV5-8; D: -; size: -; J: TRBJ2-7; DNA: TGTGCCAGCAGCTTTCTCGCAAGCGCCTACGAGCAGTACTTC; CDR3: CASSFLASAYEQYF
V: TRBV4-1; D: -; size: once; J: TRBJ2-4; DNA: TGCGCCAGCAACGCACGGACAGACGTTACAGCCAAAAACATTCAGTACTTC; CDR3: CASNARTDVTAKNIQYF
V: TRBV25-1; D: TRBD1; size: -; J: TRBJ2-7; DNA: TGTGCCAGCAGTGCGACAGGGAACGAGCAGTACTTC; CDR3: CASSATGNEQYF
V: TRBV7-9; D: -; size: few; J: TRBJ2-7; DNA: TGTGCCAGCAGCCCGAGACTATCCTACGAGCAGTACTTC; CDR3: CASSPRLSYEQYF
V: TRBV27; D: TRBD1; size: -; J: TRBJ1-1; DNA: TGTGCCAGCAGTTACCCACCTGGGACAGGGAACACTGAAGCTTTCTTT; CDR3: CASSYPPGTGNTEAFF
V: TRBV29-1; D: TRBD1; size: -; J: TRBJ2-5; DNA: TGCAGCGTTGGGGGCTCGACAGGGGAGACCCAGTACTTC; CDR3: CSVGGSTGETQYF
V: TRBV28; D: -; size: -; J: TRBJ2-7; DNA: TGTGCCAGCAGTCTCGGGGAACCCAGGACCTACGAGCAGTACTTC; CDR3: CASSLGEPRTYEQYF
V: TRBV5-1; D: -; size: -; J: TRBJ2-7; DNA: TGCGCCAGCAGCTTGGCCTACGACTACGAGCAGTACTTC; CDR3: CASSLAYDYEQYF
V: TRBV2; D: TRBD1; size: -; J: TRBJ1-1; DNA: TGTGCCAGCTCCGGACAGGCTTATACCGAAGCTTTCTTT; CDR3: CASSGQAYTEAFF
V: TRBV25-1; D: TRBD1; size: -; J: TRBJ2-7; DNA: TGTGCCAGCAGTGCACAGGGGTACGAGCAGTACTTC; CDR3: CASSAQGYEQYF
V: TRBV18; D: -; size: -; J: TRBJ1-2; DNA: TGTGCCAGCTCACCAACCTCGGGAGGGTCGATTGGCTACACCTTC; CDR3: CASSPTSGGSIGYTF
V: TRBV6-5; D: -; size: -; J: TRBJ2-7; DNA: TGTGCCAGCAGTTACGGACAGGGAGGGTCCTACGAGCAGTACTTC; CDR3: CASSYGQGGSYEQYF
V: TRBV14; D: TRBD2; size: -; J: TRBJ2-3; DNA: TGTGCCAGCAGCCAAACCCAGGGAGGGGTCGCAGATACGCAGTATTTT; CDR3: CASSQTQGGVADTQYF
V: TRBV5-1; D: TRBD2; size: -; J: TRBJ2-5; DNA: TGCGCCAGCAGCTTGTGGCGGGGGGGCTTAGAGACCCAGTACTTC; CDR3: CASSLWRGGLETQYF
V: TRBV30; D: TRBD2; size: -; J: TRBJ2-5; DNA: TGTGCCTGGAGCCACCCGGGACTAGCGGGAGTCGAGTTAGAGACCCAGTACTTC; CDR3: CAWSHPGLAGVELETQYF
V: TRBV5-4; D: TRBD1; size: -; J: TRBJ1-2; DNA: TGTGCCAGCAGCCCCGGCGGGACAGGGTTCAACTCCTATGGCTACACCTTC; CDR3: CASSPGGTGFNSYGYTF
V: TRBV6-5; D: -; size: -; J: TRBJ1-5; DNA: TGTGCCAGCAGCCCTAATAACAGGGAGCCCCAGCATTTT; CDR3: CASSPNNREPQHF
V: TRBV10-3; D: -; size: -; J: TRBJ1-1; DNA: TGTGCCATCAGCCCCGACACGAACACTGAAGCTTTCTTT; CDR3: CAISPDTNTEAFF
V: TRBV9; D: -; size: -; J: TRBJ2-6; DNA: TGTGCCAGCAGCGCTTCCGGAGGGGAGGCTGGGGCCAACGTCCTGACTTTT; CDR3: CASSASGGEAGANVLTF
V: TRBV9; D: TRBD2; size: -; J: TRBJ2-3; DNA: TGTGCCAGCAGCGTAGGGGCCCCCTTAGCGGGGGGGCCGACAGATACGCAGTATTTT; CDR3: CASSVGAPLAGGPTDTQYF
V: TRBV11-3; D: -; size: -; J: TRBJ2-2; DNA: TGTGCCAGCAGCCCCCAAAAGACAGCCACCGGGGAGCTGTTTTTT; CDR3: CASSPQKTATGELFF
V: TRBV7-6; D: -; size: -; J: TRBJ2-2; DNA: TGTGCCAGCAGCCGACTAAACACCGGGGAGCTGTTTTTT; CDR3: CASSRLNTGELFF
V: TRBV7-2; D: TRBD2; size: -; J: TRBJ2-5; DNA: TGTGCCAGCAGCTTGGCTGGGACTACCCAAAAGGAGACCCAGTACTTC; CDR3: CASSLAGTTQKETQYF
V: TRBV23-1; D: -; size: -; J: TRBJ1-4; DNA: TGCGCCAGCCTCGGTTATCATTCAACTAATGAAAAACTGTTTTTT; CDR3: CASLGYHSTNEKLFF
V: TRBV7-9; D: TRBD1; size: -; J: TRBJ1-5; DNA: TGTGCCAGCAGCTTAGGGACAGGCGTCAATCAGCCCCAGCATTTT; CDR3: CASSLGTGVNQPQHF
V: TRBV19; D: TRBD2; size: -; J: TRBJ2-1; DNA: TGTGCCAGTAGTATAGAGCTGACTAGCGGGAGGGCCGGCGAGCAGTTCTTC; CDR3: CASSIELTSGRAGEQFF
V: TRBV29-1; D: TRBD1; size: -; J: TRBJ1-1; DNA: TGCAGCGTTGCTAGGGACAGGTGGGACACTGAAGCTTTCTTT; CDR3: CSVARDRWDTEAFF
V: TRBV6-5; D: TRBD2; size: -; J: TRBJ2-7; DNA: TGTGCCAGCAGTTACGGGACTAGCGGCACCTACGAGCAGTACTTC; CDR3: CASSYGTSGTYEQYF
V: TRBV18; D: TRBD2; size: -; J: TRBJ2-3; DNA: TGTGCCAGCTCGACTAGCGGGAGGGACACAGATACGCAGTATTTT; CDR3: CASSTSGRDTDTQYF
V: TRBV6-5; D: -; size: -; J: TRBJ1-2; DNA: TGTGCCAGCAGTATGGGGCCTGCGAGCTATGGCTACACCTTC; CDR3: CASSMGPASYGYTF
V: TRBV13; D: TRBD1; size: -; J: TRBJ2-7; DNA: TGTGCCAGCAGCATGGGACAGGGGCTCGGAACTTACTACGAGCAGTACTTC; CDR3: CASSMGQGLGTYYEQYF
V: TRBV11-3; D: TRBD2; size: -; J: TRBJ2-7; DNA: TGTGCCAGCAGCAACCGAGGACTAGCGGGTTACGAGCAGTACTTC; CDR3: CASSNRGLAGYEQYF
V: TRBV18; D: TRBD2; size: -; J: TRBJ2-7; DNA: TGTGCCAGCGCAAGCGGGACGTTCACCTACGAGCAGTACTTC; CDR3: CASASGTFTYEQYF
V: TRBV14; D: -; size: once; J: TRBJ1-2; DNA: TGTGCCAGCAGCCAAGACGGAGGGACCGGGATCTATGGCTACACCTTC; CDR3: CASSQDGGTGIYGYTF
V: TRBV11-3; D: TRBD2; size: -; J: TRBJ2-4; DNA: TGTGCCAGCAGCTTCCTAGCGGGGGGGATAAAAAACATTCAGTACTTC; CDR3: CASSFLAGGIKNIQYF
V: TRBV13; D: -; size: -; J: TRBJ1-2; DNA: TGTGCCAGCAGTGCGGCAACCTATGGCTACACCTTC; CDR3: CASSAATYGYTF
V: TRBV2; D: -; size: once; J: TRBJ2-7; DNA: TGTGCCAGCAGTGAAAAGGGGGACACTTACTACGAGCAGTACTTC; CDR3: CASSEKGDTYYEQYF
V: TRBV2; D: -; size: -; J: TRBJ2-7; DNA: TGTTCCAGCAATGAGAAGGCGGCATACGAGCAGTACTTC; CDR3: CSSNEKAAYEQYF
V: TRBV19; D: -; size: -; J: TRBJ1-3; DNA: TGTGCCAGTAGACCCCAGGGCTACTCTGGAAACACCATATATTTT; CDR3: CASRPQGYSGNTIYF
V: TRBV5-8; D: TRBD1; size: -; J: TRBJ2-4; DNA: TGTGCCAGCAGTCCGACAGGGGGTGGCAAAAACATTCAGTACTTC; CDR3: CASSPTGGGKNIQYF
V: TRBV19; D: -; size: few; J: TRBJ1-1; DNA: TGTGCCAGTAAAATGTGGGGCTTTGGGATGGGCACTGAAGCTTTCTTT; CDR3: CASKMWGFGMGTEAFF
V: TRBV28; D: TRBD2; size: -; J: TRBJ2-2; DNA: TGTGCCAGCAGATTCACGGGGAGCGGGAGATGGAACACCGGGGAGCTGTTTTTT; CDR3: CASRFTGSGRWNTGELFF